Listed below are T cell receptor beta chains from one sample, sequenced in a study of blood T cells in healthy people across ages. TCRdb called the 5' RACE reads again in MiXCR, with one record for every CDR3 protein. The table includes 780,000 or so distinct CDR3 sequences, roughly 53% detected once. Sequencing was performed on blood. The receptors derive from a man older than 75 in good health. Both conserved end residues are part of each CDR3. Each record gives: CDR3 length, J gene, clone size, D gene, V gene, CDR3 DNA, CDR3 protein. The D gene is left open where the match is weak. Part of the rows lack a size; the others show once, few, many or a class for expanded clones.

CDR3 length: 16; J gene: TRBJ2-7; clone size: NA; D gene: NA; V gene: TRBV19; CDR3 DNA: TGTGCCAGTAGTATATCGGTCGGCATTACCCCCTACGAGCAGTACTTC; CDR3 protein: CASSISVGITPYEQYF
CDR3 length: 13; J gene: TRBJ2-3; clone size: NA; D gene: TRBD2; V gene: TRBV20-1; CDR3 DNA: TGCAGTGCTCTAGCGGGAGTGAACAGATACGCGTATTTT; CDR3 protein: CSALAGVNRYAYF
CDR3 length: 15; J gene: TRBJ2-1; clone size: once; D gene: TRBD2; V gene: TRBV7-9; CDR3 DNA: TGTGCCAGCAGCCGTAAGCGGGAGAGTGGTGATGAGCAGTGCTTC; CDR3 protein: CASSRKRESGDEQCF
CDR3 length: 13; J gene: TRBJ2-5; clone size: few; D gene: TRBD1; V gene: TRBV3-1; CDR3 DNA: TGTGCCAGCAACGACAGGGGGCGGGAGACCCAGTACTTC; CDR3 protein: CASNDRGRETQYF
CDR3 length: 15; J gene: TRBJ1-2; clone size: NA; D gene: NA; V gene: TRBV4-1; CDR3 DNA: TGCGCCAGCTGCCCCCTTTCGGAGGGAATATATGGCTACACCTTC; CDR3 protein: CASCPLSEGIYGYTF
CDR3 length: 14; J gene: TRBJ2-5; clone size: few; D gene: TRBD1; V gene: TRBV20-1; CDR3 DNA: TGCAGTGCTTCTCTCGGGCAGGGGGTGGAGACCCAGTACTTC; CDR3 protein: CSASLGQGVETQYF
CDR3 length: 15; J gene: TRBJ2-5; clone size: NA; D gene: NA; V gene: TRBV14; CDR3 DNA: TGTGCCAGCAGCCATTTCGGACGGGCACAAGAGACCCAGTACTTC; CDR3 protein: CASSHFGRAQETQYF
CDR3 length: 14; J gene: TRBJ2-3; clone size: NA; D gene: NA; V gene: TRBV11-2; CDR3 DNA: TGTGCCAGCAGCTTAATCGAGGGCACAGATACGCAGTATTTT; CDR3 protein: CASSLIEGTDTQYF
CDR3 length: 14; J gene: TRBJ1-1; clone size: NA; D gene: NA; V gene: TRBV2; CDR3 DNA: TGTGCCAGCAGTGAAGCGGGAGCGGCCCTGGGAGCTTTCTTT; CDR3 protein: CASSEAGAALGAFF
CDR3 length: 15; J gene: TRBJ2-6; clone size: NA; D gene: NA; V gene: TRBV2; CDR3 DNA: TGTGCCAGCAGTGTACAGACTTTGGGGGCCAACGTCCTGACTTTC; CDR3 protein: CASSVQTLGANVLTF
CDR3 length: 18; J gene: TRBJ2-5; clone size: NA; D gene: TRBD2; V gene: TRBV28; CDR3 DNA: TGTGCCAGCAGTCTGAGGCCGGGACTAGCGGGAGCCTTTGAGACCCAGTACTTC; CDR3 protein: CASSLRPGLAGAFETQYF
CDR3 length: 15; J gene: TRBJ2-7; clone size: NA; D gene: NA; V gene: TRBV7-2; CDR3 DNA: TGTGCCAGCAGCTTAAGTCGGGGGCTGTACAATGAGCAGTACTTC; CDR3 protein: CASSLSRGLYNEQYF
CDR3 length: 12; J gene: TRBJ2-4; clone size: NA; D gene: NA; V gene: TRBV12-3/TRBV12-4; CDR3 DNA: TGTGCCAGCAGTTTGGCCCCAAACATTCAGTACTTC; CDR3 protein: CASSLAPNIQYF
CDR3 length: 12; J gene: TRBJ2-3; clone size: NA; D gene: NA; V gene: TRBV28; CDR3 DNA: TGTGCCCTAATGAGCGGCACAGATACGCAGTATTTT; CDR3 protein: CALMSGTDTQYF
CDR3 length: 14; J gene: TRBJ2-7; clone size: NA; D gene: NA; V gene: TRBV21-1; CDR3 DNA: TGTGCCAGCAGCACGGGACACCACTCCTACGAGCAGTACTTC; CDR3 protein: CASSTGHHSYEQYF
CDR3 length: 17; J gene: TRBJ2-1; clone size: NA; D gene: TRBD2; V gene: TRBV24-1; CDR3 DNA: TGTGCCACCAGTGGCCAAAGCCGGACTAGCGGGAGTCTTGAGCAGTTCTTC; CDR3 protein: CATSGQSRTSGSLEQFF
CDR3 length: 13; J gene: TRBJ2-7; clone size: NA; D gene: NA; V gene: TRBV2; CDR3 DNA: TGTGCCAGCAGACGGGACAAGACCTACGAGCAGTACTTC; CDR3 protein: CASRRDKTYEQYF
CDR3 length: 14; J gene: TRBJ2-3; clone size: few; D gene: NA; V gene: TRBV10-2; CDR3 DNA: TGCGCCAGCAGTGAGTCGGGCGGGATGGGATACGCGTATTTT; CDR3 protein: CASSESGGMGYAYF
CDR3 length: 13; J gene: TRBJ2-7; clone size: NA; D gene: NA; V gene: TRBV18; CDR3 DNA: TGTGCCAGCTCACCTTCTCCCAACAATGAGCAGTACTTC; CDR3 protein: CASSPSPNNEQYF
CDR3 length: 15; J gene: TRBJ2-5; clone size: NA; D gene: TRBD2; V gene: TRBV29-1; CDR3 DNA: TGCAGCGTTGAAGGGACTAGCGGAAGGATAGAGACCCAGTACTTC; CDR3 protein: CSVEGTSGRIETQYF
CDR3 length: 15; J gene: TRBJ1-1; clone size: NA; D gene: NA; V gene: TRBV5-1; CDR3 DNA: TGCGCCAGCATCCCCCCCGGGAGCGGGGGGACTGAAGCTTTCTTT; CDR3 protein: CASIPPGSGGTEAFF
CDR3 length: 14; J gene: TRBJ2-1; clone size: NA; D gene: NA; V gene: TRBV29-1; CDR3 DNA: TGCAGCGTTGATGGGGGGAGGGGGCCCAATGAGCAGTTCTTC; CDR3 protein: CSVDGGRGPNEQFF
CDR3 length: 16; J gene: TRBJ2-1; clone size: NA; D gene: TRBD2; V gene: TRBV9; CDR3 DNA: TGTGCCAGCAGCGTAGGGGGGTCTAGCGGGGGCAATGAGCAGTTCTTC; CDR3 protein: CASSVGGSSGGNEQFF
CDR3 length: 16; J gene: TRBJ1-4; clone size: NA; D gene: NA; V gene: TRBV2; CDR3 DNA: TGTGCCAGCAGTGCTTACAAGCCAACAACTAATGAAAAACTGTTTTTT; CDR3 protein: CASSAYKPTTNEKLFF
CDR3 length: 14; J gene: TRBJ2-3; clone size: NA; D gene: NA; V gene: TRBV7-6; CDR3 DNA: TGTGCCAGCAGCTTGGGGCTTATAGGGGATACGCAGTATTTT; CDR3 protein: CASSLGLIGDTQYF
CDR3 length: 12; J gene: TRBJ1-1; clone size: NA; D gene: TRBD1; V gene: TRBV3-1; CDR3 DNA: TGTGCCAGCAGCCAGGACAGGGGTAGAGCTTTCTTT; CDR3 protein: CASSQDRGRAFF
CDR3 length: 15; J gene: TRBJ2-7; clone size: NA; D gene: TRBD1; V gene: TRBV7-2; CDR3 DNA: TGTGCCAGCAGCTCGGGACAGGGGCGACTTTACGAGCAGTACTTC; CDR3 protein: CASSSGQGRLYEQYF
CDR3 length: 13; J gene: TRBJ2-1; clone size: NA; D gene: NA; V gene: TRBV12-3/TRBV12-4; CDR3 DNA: TGTGCCAGCAGTTTTCAGGCTACCGGGGAGCAGTTCTTC; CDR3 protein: CASSFQATGEQFF
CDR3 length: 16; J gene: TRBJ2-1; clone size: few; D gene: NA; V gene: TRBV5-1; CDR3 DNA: TGCGCCAGCAGCTTACAGGTTTGGGGCTCCTACAATGAGCAGTTCTTC; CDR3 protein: CASSLQVWGSYNEQFF
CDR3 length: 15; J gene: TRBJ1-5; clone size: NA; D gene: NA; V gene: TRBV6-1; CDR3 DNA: TGTGCCAGCAGCGGCGGCAGGGTGGGGAATCAGCCCCAGCATTTT; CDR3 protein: CASSGGRVGNQPQHF
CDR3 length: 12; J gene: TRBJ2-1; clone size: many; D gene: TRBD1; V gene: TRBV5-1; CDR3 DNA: TGCGCCAGCAGCCTTTCGGGACAGGGTCAGTTCTTC; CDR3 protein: CASSLSGQGQFF
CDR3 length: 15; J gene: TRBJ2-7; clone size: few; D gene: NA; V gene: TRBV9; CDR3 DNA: TGTGCCAGCAGCGTAGGAGCACGCGGGTCTTACGAGCAGTACTTC; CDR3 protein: CASSVGARGSYEQYF
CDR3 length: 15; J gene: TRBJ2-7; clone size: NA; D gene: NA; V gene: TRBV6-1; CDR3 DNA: TGTGCCAGCACCCATGAGCTGGCTGGGTTCTACGAGCAGTACTTC; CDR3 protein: CASTHELAGFYEQYF
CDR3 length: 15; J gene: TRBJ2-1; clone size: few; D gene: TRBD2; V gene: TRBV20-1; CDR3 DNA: TGCAGTGCTAGAGTCCCTAGCGGGATCTCCAATGAGCAGTTCTTC; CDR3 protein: CSARVPSGISNEQFF
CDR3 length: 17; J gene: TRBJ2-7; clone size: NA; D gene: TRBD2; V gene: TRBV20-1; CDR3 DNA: TGCAGTGCTAGAGATCCCGGGACTAGCGCATACTCCTACGAGCAGTACTTC; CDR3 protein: CSARDPGTSAYSYEQYF
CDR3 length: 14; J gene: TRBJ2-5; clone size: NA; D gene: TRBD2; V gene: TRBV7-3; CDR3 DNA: TGTGCCAGCAGCCCAATGGGACTAGAAGAGACCCAGTACTTC; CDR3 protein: CASSPMGLEETQYF
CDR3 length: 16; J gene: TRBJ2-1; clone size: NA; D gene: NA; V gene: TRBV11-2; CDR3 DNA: TGTGCCAGCAGCTCTATTATTTGGAGGTCCTACAATGAGCAGTTCTTC; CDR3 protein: CASSSIIWRSYNEQFF
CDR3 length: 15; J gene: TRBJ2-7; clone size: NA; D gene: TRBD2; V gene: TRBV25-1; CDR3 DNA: TGTGCCAGCAGTGAATACGGGACTAGAACTGGCGAGCAGTACTTC; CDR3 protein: CASSEYGTRTGEQYF
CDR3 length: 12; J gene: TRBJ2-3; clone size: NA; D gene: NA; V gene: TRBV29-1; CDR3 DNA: TGCAGCGTCCATGACGGAATGGATACGCAGTATTTT; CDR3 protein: CSVHDGMDTQYF
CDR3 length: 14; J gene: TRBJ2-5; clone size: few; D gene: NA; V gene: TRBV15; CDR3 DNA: TGTGCCACCAGCAGAGGACAACAGTTCAATGAGCAGTACTTC; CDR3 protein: CATSRGQQFNEQYF
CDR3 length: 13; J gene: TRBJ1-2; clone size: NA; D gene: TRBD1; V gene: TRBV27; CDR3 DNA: TGTGCCAGCAGTTTATTGGCAGGGGGAGGCTACACCTTC; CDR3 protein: CASSLLAGGGYTF
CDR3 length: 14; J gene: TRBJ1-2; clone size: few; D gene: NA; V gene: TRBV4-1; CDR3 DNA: TGCGCCAGCAGCCCGCCCACGGGGGACTATGGCTACACCTTC; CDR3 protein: CASSPPTGDYGYTF
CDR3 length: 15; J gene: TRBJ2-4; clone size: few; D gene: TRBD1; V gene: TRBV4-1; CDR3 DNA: TGCGCCAGCAGCCAAGTCGGGACAGGGCAAAACATTCAGTACTTC; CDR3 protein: CASSQVGTGQNIQYF
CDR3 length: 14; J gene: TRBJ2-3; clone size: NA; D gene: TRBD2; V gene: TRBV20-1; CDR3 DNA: TGCAGTGCTAGACGTACGGGGAGGGCAGATACGCAGTATTTT; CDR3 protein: CSARRTGRADTQYF
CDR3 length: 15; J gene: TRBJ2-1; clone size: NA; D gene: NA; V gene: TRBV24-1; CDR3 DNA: TGTGCCACCAGTGACCACCGAGGAGGCTACAATGAGCAGTTCTTC; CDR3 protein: CATSDHRGGYNEQFF
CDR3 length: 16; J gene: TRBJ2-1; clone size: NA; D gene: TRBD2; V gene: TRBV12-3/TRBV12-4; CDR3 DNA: TGTGCCAGCAGTCCTTTAGCGGGAGGGCCAGGAGAGACCCAGTTCTTC; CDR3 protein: CASSPLAGGPGETQFF
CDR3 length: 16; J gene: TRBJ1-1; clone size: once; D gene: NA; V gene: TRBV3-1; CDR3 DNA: TGTGCCAGCAGCCAACCCAGAACAGGGAGGAGGCCTGAAGCTTTCTTT; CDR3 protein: CASSQPRTGRRPEAFF
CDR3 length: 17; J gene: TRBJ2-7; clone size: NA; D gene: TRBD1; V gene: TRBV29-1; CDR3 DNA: TGCAGCGTGGTGACACCGTCTCCGGGACAGCAGGCCTACGAGCAGTACTTC; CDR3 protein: CSVVTPSPGQQAYEQYF
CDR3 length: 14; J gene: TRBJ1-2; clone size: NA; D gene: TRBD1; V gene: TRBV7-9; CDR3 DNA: TGTGCCAGCAGGTCGGGACAGACTGGGCTGGGCTACACCTTC; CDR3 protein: CASRSGQTGLGYTF
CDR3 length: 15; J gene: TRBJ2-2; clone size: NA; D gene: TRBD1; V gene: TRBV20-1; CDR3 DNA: TGCAGTGCCAGAAACAGGGGAAGGAACACCGGGGAGCTGTTTTTT; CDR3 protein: CSARNRGRNTGELFF
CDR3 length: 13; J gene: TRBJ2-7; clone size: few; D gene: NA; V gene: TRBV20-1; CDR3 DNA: TGCAGTGCTAGCTCCAGCGTGGGTTCCGAGCAGTACTTC; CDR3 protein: CSASSSVGSEQYF
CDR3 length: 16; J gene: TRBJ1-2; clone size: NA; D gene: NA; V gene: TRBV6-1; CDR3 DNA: TGTGCCAGCAGTGAAAGAAAGGTGGAACACCTCTATGGCTACACCTTC; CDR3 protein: CASSERKVEHLYGYTF
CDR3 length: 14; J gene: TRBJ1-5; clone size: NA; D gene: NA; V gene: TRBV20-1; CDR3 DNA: TGCAGTGCTACCGGACAGCTTAGCAATCAGCCCCAGCATTTT; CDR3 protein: CSATGQLSNQPQHF
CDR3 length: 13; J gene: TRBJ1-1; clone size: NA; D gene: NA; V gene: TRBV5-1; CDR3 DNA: TGCGCCAGCAGCTTGGGAGTGAACACTGAAACTTTCTTT; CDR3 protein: CASSLGVNTETFF
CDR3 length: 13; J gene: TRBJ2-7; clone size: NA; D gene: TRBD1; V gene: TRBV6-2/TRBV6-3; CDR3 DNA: TGTGCCAGCAGCTTGGACAGGGGCCACGAGCAGTACTTC; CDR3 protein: CASSLDRGHEQYF
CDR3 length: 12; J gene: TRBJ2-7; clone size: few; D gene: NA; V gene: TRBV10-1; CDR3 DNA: TGCGCCAGCAGTGGCAAAGGCAGCGAGCAGTACTTC; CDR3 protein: CASSGKGSEQYF
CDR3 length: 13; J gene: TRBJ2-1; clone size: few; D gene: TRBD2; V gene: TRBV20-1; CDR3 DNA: TGCAGTGCTGCCACTAGCGGGATGAATGAGCAGTTCTTC; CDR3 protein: CSAATSGMNEQFF
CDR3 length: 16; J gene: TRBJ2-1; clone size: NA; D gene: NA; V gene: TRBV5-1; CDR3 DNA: TGCGCCAGCAGCATGGACCGGCTAGCGACCTACAATGAGCAGTTCTTC; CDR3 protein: CASSMDRLATYNEQFF
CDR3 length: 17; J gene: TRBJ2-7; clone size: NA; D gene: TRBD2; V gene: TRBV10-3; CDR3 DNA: TGTGCCATCCACCAGTCGGGACTAGCGGGAGATTCTCGCGAGCAGTACTTC; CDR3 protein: CAIHQSGLAGDSREQYF